In its sample, the clone carrying this T cell receptor beta chain was seen many times. Its antigen is undetermined. These data are taken from a study of T cells after yellow fever vaccination. TCRdb independently ran MiXCR on the 5' RACE reads; one entry per CDR3 protein. The data contain more than 300,000 distinct CDR3 sequences, approximately 4.5% of them singletons. The CDR3 consists of 17 residues. Losses at the gene ends were 6 bases for V and 4 bases for J; bases not matched to a gene: 11. Study-wide results and limits: A small proportion of clonotypes was detected in both the CD4 and CD8 compartments.

The sample consisted of PBMCs, taken 15 days after the yellow fever booster vaccination. The chain uses TRBV12-3 or TRBV12-4 and TRBJ1-4; 10 nucleotides match TRBD1. This receptor was obtained from a man younger than 35 who received the YFV17D yellow fever vaccine. CDR3 residues: CASSIGQGVPLNEKLFF. The CDR3 DNA reads TGTGCCAGCAGCATAGGACAGGGGGTCCCTCTTAATGAAAAACTGTTTTTT.